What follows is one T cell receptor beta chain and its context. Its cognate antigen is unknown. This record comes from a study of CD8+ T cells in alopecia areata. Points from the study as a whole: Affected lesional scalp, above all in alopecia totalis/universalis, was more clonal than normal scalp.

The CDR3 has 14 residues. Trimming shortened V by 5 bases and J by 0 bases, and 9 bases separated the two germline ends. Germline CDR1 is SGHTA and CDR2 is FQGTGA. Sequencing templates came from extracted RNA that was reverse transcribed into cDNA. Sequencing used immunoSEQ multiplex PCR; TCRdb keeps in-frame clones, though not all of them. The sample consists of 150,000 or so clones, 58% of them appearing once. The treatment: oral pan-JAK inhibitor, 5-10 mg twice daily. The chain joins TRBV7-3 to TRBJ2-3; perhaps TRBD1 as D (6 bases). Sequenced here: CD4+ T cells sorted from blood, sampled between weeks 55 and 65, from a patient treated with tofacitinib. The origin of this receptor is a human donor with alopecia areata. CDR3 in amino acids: CASSPDRSTDTQYF. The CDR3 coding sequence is TGTGCCAGCAGCCCCGACAGGAGCACAGATACGCAGTATTTT.